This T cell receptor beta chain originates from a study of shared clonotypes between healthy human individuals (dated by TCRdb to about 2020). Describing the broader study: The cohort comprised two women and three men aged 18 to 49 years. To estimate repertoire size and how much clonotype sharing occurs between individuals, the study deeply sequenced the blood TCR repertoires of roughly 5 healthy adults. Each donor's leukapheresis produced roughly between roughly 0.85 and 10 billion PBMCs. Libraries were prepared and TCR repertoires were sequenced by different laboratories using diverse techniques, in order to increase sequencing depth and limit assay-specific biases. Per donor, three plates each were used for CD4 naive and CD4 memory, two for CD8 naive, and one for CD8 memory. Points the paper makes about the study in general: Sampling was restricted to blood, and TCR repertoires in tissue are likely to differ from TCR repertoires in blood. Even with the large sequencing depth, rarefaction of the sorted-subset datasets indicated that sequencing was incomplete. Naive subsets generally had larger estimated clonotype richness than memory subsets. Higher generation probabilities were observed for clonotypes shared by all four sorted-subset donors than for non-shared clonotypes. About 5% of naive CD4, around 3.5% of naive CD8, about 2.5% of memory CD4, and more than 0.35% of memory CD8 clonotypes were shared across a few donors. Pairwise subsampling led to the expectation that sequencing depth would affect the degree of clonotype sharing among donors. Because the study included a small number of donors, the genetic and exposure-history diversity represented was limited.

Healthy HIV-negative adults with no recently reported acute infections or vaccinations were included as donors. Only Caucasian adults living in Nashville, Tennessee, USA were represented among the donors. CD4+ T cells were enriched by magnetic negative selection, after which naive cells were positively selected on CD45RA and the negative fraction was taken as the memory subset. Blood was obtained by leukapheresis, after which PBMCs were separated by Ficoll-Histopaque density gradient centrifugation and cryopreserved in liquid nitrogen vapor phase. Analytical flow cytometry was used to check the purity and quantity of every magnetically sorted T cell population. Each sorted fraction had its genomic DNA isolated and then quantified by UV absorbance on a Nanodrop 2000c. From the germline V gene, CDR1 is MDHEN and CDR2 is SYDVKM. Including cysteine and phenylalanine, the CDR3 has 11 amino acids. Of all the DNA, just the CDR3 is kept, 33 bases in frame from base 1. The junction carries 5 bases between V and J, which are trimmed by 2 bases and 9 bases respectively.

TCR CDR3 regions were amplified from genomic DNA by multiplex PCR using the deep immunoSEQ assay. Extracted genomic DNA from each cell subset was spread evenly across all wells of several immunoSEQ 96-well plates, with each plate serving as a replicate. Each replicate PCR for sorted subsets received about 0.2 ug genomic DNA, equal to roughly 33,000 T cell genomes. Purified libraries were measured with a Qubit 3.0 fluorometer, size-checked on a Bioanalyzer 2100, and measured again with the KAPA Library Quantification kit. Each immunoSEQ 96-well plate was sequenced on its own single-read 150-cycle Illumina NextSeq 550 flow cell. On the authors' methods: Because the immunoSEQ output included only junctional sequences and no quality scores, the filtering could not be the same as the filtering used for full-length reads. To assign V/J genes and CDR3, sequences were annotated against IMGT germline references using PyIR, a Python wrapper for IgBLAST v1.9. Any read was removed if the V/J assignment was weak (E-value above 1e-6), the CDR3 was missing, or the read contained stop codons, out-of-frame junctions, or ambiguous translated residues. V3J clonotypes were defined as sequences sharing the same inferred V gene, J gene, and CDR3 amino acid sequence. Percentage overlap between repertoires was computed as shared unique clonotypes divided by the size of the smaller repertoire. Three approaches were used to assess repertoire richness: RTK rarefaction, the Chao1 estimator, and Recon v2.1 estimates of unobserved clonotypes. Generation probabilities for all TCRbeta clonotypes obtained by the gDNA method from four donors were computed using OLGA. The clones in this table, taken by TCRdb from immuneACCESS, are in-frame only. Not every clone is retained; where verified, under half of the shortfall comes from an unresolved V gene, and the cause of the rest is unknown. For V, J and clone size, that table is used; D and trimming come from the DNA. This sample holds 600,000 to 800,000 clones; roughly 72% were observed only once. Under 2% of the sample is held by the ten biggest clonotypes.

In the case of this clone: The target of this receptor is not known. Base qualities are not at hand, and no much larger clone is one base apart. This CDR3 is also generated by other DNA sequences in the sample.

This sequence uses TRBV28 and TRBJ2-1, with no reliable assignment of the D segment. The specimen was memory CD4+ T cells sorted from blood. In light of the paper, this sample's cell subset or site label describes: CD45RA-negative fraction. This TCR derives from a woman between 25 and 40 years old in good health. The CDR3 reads CASSLRSEQFF. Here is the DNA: TGTGCCAGCAGTTTACGTTCTGAGCAGTTCTTC.